This paragraph reports one T cell receptor (beta chain). This sample is drawn from a study of CD8+ T cells in alopecia areata. RNA was isolated and reverse transcribed to cDNA, the sequencing template. Generated by immunoSEQ multiplex PCR, the TCRdb table keeps only in-frame clones and is missing some. Found here are approximately 210,000 clones, approximately 56% of them singletons; the top ten hold approximately 3.4%. As for treatment: oral pan-JAK inhibitor, 5-10 mg twice daily. CDR3 length: 15 residues. V shed 5 bases and J shed 7 bases, with 18 bases lying between them. CDR1 MDHEN and CDR2 SYDVKM come from the germline V gene.

Sequences were derived from CD4+ T cells sorted from blood, sampled at week 4, from a patient treated with tofacitinib. This clonotype was obtained from a human donor with alopecia areata. The J gene is TRBJ2-1, the V gene TRBV28; D ambiguous. This CDR3 is CASSPTLGPSNEQFF. For the CDR3, the DNA is TGTGCCAGCAGTCCGACCTTAGGCCCCTCAAATGAGCAGTTCTTC.